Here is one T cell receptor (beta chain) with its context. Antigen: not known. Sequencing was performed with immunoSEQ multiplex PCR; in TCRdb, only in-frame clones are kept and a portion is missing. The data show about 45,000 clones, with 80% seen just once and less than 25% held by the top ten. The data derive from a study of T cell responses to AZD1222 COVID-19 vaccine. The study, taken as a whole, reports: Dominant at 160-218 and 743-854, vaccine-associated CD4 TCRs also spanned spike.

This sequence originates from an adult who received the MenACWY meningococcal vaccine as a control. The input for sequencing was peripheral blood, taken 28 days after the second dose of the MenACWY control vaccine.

The CDR3 coding sequence is TGCGCCAGCAGTGAGGGTCGGAGCTCCTACAATGAGCAGTTCTTC. Protein sequence: CASSEGRSSYNEQFF. The genes are TRBV10-2 and TRBJ2-1; D is unresolved. Germline V CDR1 and CDR2: WSHSY, SAAADI. Trimming stripped 2 bases from V and 0 bases from J, with 8 bases between. The CDR3 covers 15 residues.